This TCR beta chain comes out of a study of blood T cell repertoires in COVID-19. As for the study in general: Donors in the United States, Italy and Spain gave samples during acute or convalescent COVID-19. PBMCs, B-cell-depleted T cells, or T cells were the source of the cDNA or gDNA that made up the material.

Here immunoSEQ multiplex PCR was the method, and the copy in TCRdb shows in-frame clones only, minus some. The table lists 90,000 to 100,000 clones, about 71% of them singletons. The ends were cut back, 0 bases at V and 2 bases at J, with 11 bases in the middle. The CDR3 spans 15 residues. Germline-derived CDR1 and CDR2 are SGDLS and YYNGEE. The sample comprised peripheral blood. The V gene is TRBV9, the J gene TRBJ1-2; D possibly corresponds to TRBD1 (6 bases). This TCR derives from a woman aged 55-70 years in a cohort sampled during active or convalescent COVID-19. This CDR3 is CASSVVDRLNYGYTF. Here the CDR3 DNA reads TGTGCCAGCAGCGTAGTAGACAGGCTGAACTATGGCTACACCTTC.